This TCR beta chain originates from a study of T cell responses to AZD1222 COVID-19 vaccine (dated by TCRdb to 2020 to 2023). Turning to the overall study: AZD1222 recipients whose second dose came at about 4 weeks and those whose second dose came at about 12 weeks were combined into one group, since spike-specific TCR depth and breadth did not differ between the two schedules. TCR sequencing was performed for over 230 trial participants, of whom about 200 were given two doses of AZD1222 and approximately 25 were given two doses of MenACWY control vaccine. Trial participants were enrolled by age into 18-55, 56-69 and 70-plus year subgroups, with approximately 160, 26 and 62 TCR-sequenced participants respectively.

The CDR3 regions of human TCRbeta chains were analyzed by immunosequencing. In the original analysis: Repertoire TCRs were matched against a reference library of SARS-CoV-2-specific TCRs generated with the MIRA antigen-specificity platform. Breadth was defined as the fraction of unique TCRs that were SARS-CoV-2-associated, and depth was defined as the fraction of total T cells that were SARS-CoV-2-associated. Each spike-specific TCR was assigned to its reactive spike region and to a CD4 or CD8 class using the MIRA data. Log10-transformed breadth and depth values were compared by one-way ANOVA with Sidak's multiple comparisons tests. Held by TCRdb, this immuneACCESS table contains in-frame sequences only and omits some clones. Under half of the omission traces to an unresolved V gene where checked; the cause of the rest is unknown. The DNA gave D and trimming, while V, J and clone size come from that table. The sample table shows about 90,000 clones, and about 90% are seen once. 16% of the sample rests with the top ten.

Overall results and qualifications from the work: The 56-69-year group was small, and its depth increase did not reach significance, likely because of low power. The whole spike protein was spanned by vaccine-associated CD4 TCRs, and dominant responses were seen in regions 160-218 and 743-854. Conclusions about previously exposed vaccinees are limited because only a handful of AZD1222 recipients were SARS-CoV-2 seropositive at baseline. A significant rise in spike-specific TCR breadth and depth was observed after two AZD1222 doses relative to day 0 and relative to MenACWY recipients. Reportedly, close to half of the unique spike-specific TCRs recognized epitopes lying outside the regions that are mutated in the B.1.351 and B.1.1.7 variants. Because no day 14 peak-response samples were available, repertoires were characterized only after the peak T cell response. Participants were mostly white British, with more females than males. The authors suggested clonal diversity may have been underestimated.

Reading the label with the study, this specimen's time point is: baseline before first vaccination. The vaccinee samples were drawn from two UK trials, COV001 and COV002, one of which was a single-blind randomized controlled phase 2/3 trial testing AZD1222 (ChAdOx1 nCoV-19) in healthy adults. For TCRbeta chain sequencing, PBMC samples were collected from trial participants at day 0 and at day 28 after the second dose. On this clone itself: Its recognized antigen is unknown. Base qualities are missing; no much larger clone stands one base away.

The sequence was collected from an adult in good health. The material sequenced was peripheral blood, taken on day 0 of AZD1222 vaccination.

Here the CDR3 is given as CASSQEVNTDTQYF. The nucleotide sequence is given as TGTGCCAGCAGCCAAGAGGTAAACACAGATACGCAGTATTTT. The chain joins TRBV3-1 (or the pseudogene TRBV3-2) to TRBJ2-3; the D gene is not confidently resolved. Including cysteine and phenylalanine, the CDR3 has 14 amino acids. The sequence is cut down to CDR3 DNA, 42 bases in frame from base 1. CDR1 and CDR2 (LGHDT, YNNKEL) derive from the germline V gene (reference sequence). The junction shows trimming of 0 bases on V and 2 bases on J, plus 6 bases between the germline ends.